The next 18 T cell receptor beta chains were all read from a single sample in a study of blood T cell repertoires in COVID-19. The method was immunoSEQ multiplex PCR; TCRdb's version includes in-frame clones alone and lacks a portion of them. The repertoire holds about 26,000 clones, with roughly 85% as singletons. The sample consisted of peripheral blood. These receptors originate from a human donor in a cohort sampled during active COVID-19.

The chain uses TRBV15 and TRBJ2-1; 7 bases align to TRBD1. Unmatched junction bases numbered 4, after V lost 3 bases and J lost 2 bases. The CDR3 loop spans 15 amino acids. CDR1 LNHNV and CDR2 YYDKDF come from the germline V gene (reference sequence). The CDR3 nucleotides read TGTGCCACCAGCAGCGGGACAGAGCCCTACAATGAGCAGTTCTTC. This translates into CATSSGTEPYNEQFF.

The V and J genes are TRBV29-1 and TRBJ1-2; D uncertain. Trimming left V 6 bases short and J 6 bases short, with 20 bases between. Germline values: CDR1 SQVTM, CDR2 ANQGSEA. CDR3 length: 14 residues. The CDR3 DNA reads TGCAGCGTGCAACCTGACGGGAGAGGGAATGGCTACACCTTC. Amino acid sequence: CSVQPDGRGNGYTF.

Only a few counts were recorded for this clone. The CDR3 sequence is CASSIDARSTDTQYF. The CDR3 DNA follows: TGTGCCAGTAGTATCGATGCGAGGAGCACAGATACGCAGTATTTT. The chain is built from TRBV19 and TRBJ2-3; D gene ambiguous. The CDR3 is 15 residues long. Germline CDR1 and CDR2: LNHDA and SQIVND (reference sequence). V was shortened by 3 bases and J by 0 bases, with 10 bases between the two germline ends.

The J gene is TRBJ1-1, the V gene TRBV27, with TRBD1 matching over 8 bases. J was trimmed by 0 bases and V by 4 bases; bases with no gene match: 10. Germline V CDR1 and CDR2: MNHEY, SMNVEV (reference sequence). This CDR3 region has 17 residues. The CDR3: CASSSKEWTGLNTEAFF. The CDR3 nucleotides read TGTGCCAGCAGTTCGAAGGAATGGACAGGGCTGAACACTGAAGCTTTCTTT.

The chain uses TRBV19 and TRBJ1-5, with 10 nucleotides matching TRBD1. This CDR3 spans 17 amino acids. CDR1 is LNHDA, CDR2 SQIVND, per germline (reference sequence). Losses at the gene ends were 4 bases for V and 2 bases for J; bases not matched to a gene: 8. The CDR3 reads CASSTKRQGAGNQPQHF. For the CDR3, the DNA is TGTGCCAGTAGTACAAAGAGACAGGGGGCTGGCAATCAGCCCCAGCATTTT.

This clone occurred once. The chain combines TRBV6-2 or TRBV6-3 with TRBJ2-3; D perhaps matches TRBD1 (6 bases). This CDR3 has 16 residues. Germline CDR1 and CDR2: MNHEY and SVGEGT. With 6 bases removed from V and 3 bases from J, the gap between germline ends came to 19 bases. The CDR3 spells CASSLLPGGRTDTQYF. The CDR3 DNA follows: TGTGCCAGCAGCCTCCTTCCTGGGGGCAGGACAGATACGCAGTATTTT.

This clone appeared a few times. The V and J genes are TRBV23-1 and TRBJ1-1; D remains unclear. TRBV23-1 is an ORF for which the function is uncertain. The CDR3 length is 14 residues. The germline V and J ends were trimmed by 3 bases and 3 bases, with 11 bases remaining between them. As DNA, the CDR3 is TGCGCCAGCAGTCAGCCCACCGGGGACACTGAAGCTTTCTTT. Its protein product is CASSQPTGDTEAFF.

There are a few counts of this clone. The chain links TRBV6-5 to TRBJ1-2, with TRBD1 matching 7 bases. The germline CDR1 and CDR2 sequences are MNHEY and SVGAGI. This CDR3 spans 14 amino acids. Trimming at V came to 7 bases and at J to 1 base, leaving 6 bases not matched to a gene. The CDR3 loop reads CASTGQVINYGYTF. The CDR3 DNA follows: TGTGCCAGCACCGGACAGGTTATTAACTATGGCTACACCTTC.

V usage is TRBV5-6 and J usage is TRBJ2-5; TRBD2 aligns across 9 bases. Per the germline V gene, CDR1 is SGHDT and CDR2 is YYEEEE. The V gene end was trimmed by 0 bases and the J gene end by 4 bases; junction bases not matched to a gene: 10. The CDR3 has 17 residues. Here the CDR3 DNA reads TGTGCCAGCAGCTTGGTCCCTAGCGGGAATGGTCGAGAGACCCAGTACTTC. Translation gives CASSLVPSGNGRETQYF. The full variable domain, rest sourced from reference TRBV5-6 and TRBJ2-5, is DAGVTQSPTHLIKTRGQQVTLRCSPKSGHDTVSWYQQALGQGPQFIFQYYEEEERQRGNFPDRFSGHQFPNYSSELNVNALLLGDSALYLCASSLVPSGNGRETQYFGPGTRLLVL.

This rearrangement joins TRBV11-1 to TRBJ2-5; a possible D gene is TRBD2 (5 bases). Germline lookup yields CDR1 SGHAT and CDR2 FQDESV (reference sequence). Trimming removed 5 bases from V and 4 bases from J, with 14 bases in between. This CDR3 is 14 amino acids long. This chain's CDR3 is CASSTPGGSETQYF. The CDR3 DNA sequence: TGTGCCAGCAGCACCCCAGGAGGATCAGAGACCCAGTACTTC.

This chain connects TRBV28 to TRBJ2-3, with 14 bases lining up with TRBD2. There are 18 residues in the CDR3. CDR1 and CDR2 from the germline V gene are MDHEN and SYDVKM. With 6 bases clipped from V and 2 bases from J, the junction kept 10 bases outside the gene matches. The CDR3 DNA sequence: TGTGCCAGCAGCAGCACCGGACTAGCGGGAGGAAACACAGATACGCAGTATTTT. It is translated as CASSSTGLAGGNTDTQYF.

The CDR3 sequence: CASSQGKEQYF. For the CDR3, the DNA is TGTGCCAGCAGCCAGGGGAAAGAGCAGTACTTC. V is TRBV5-4 and J is TRBJ2-7; possible D gene TRBD1, 6 bases. The CDR3 is 11 amino acids. The germline gives CDR1 SGHNT, CDR2 YYREEE (reference sequence). Trimming took 4 bases from V and 7 from J, leaving 9 bases between them.

This clone came up once. The V gene is TRBV3-1 (or the pseudogene TRBV3-2), the J gene TRBJ1-2, with 12 positions matching TRBD1. The CDR3 consists of 14 residues. CDR1 LGHDT and CDR2 YNNKEL come from the germline V gene (reference sequence). V shed 3 bases, J shed 4 bases, and the junction held 0 bases outside the gene matches. CDR3: CASSQGQGAYGYTF. Here the CDR3 DNA reads TGTGCCAGCAGCCAGGGACAGGGGGCCTATGGCTACACCTTC.

This clone was counted once. This rearrangement joins TRBV27 to TRBJ2-3; a weak D match, TRBD2 (6 bases). The V end lost 2 bases, the J end lost 4 bases, and 16 bases lay between the germline ends. Germline V gene data show CDR1 as MNHEY and CDR2 as SMNVEV (reference sequence). The CDR3 consists of 16 residues. In DNA form, the CDR3 reads TGTGCCAGCAGTTTAGAAGCCCGCGGAGGGGCAGATACGCAGTATTTT. Encoded protein: CASSLEARGGADTQYF.

The rearrangement links TRBV14 to TRBJ1-5; no clear D gene. The germline V gene has CDR1 SGHDN and CDR2 FVKESK. This CDR3 comprises 14 residues. Trimming shortened V by 1 base and J by 4 bases, and 8 bases separated the two germline ends. This CDR3 reads CASSQGSVNQPQHF. The CDR3 nucleotides are TGTGCCAGCAGCCAAGGGTCAGTTAATCAGCCCCAGCATTTT.

V and J are TRBV6-4 and TRBJ2-3; D unclear. There are 13 residues in the CDR3. V lost 2 bases to trimming and J lost 6 bases, with 9 bases between them. Germline loops: CDR1 MRHNA, CDR2 SNTAGT. The CDR3 protein is CASSDDFSDTQYF. CDR3 nucleotides: TGTGCCAGCAGTGACGACTTTTCCGATACGCAGTATTTT.

This chain links TRBV7-6 with TRBJ2-3, with TRBD2 matching over 15 bases. Germline CDR1 is SGHVS and CDR2 is FNYEAQ. The CDR3 has 16 amino acids. V lost 4 bases and J lost 4; bases outside the gene matches: 3. CDR3: CASSSWTSGGADTQYF. For the CDR3, the DNA is TGTGCCAGCAGCTCTTGGACTAGCGGGGGGGCAGATACGCAGTATTTT.

This clone showed up just a few times. The chain is built from TRBV25-1 and TRBJ2-1, with D possibly being TRBD1 (6 bases). V lost 10 bases to trimming and J lost 6 bases, with 19 bases between them. This CDR3 has 14 amino acids. CDR1 and CDR2 (germline): MGHDK, SYGVNS. The CDR3 sequence: CATPPCEGGNEQFF. For the CDR3, the DNA is TGTGCCACCCCCCCCTGCGAAGGGGGCAATGAGCAGTTCTTC.